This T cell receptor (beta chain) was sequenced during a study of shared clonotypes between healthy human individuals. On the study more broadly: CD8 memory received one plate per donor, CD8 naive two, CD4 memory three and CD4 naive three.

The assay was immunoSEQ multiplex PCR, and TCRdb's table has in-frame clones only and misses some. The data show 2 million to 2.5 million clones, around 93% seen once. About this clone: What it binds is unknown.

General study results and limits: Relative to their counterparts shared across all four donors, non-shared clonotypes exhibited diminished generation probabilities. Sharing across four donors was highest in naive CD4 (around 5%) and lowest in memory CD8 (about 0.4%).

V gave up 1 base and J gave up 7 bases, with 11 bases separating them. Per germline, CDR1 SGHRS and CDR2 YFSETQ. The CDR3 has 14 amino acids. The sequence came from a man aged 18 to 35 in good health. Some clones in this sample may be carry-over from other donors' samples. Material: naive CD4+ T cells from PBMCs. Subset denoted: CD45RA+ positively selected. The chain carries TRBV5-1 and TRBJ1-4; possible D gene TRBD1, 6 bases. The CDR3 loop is CASSLLAGVEKLFF. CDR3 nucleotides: TGCGCCAGCAGCTTGTTGGCAGGGGTTGAAAAACTGTTTTTT.